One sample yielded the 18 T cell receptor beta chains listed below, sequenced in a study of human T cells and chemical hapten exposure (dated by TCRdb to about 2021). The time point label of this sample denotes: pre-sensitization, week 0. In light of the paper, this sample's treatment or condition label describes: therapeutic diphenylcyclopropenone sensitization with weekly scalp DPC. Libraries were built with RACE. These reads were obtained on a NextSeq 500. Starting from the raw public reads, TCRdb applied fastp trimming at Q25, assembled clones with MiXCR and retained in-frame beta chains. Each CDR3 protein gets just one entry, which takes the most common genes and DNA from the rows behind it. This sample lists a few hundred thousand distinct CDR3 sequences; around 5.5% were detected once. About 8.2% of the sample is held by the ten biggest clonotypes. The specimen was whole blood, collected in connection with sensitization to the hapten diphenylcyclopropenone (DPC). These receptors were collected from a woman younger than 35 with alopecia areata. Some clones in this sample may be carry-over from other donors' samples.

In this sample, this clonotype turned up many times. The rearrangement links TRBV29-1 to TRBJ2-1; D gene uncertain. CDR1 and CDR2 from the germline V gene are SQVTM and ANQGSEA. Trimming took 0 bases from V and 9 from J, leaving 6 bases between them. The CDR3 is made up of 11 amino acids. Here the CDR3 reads CSVEEPGEQFF. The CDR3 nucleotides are TGCAGCGTTGAAGAGCCGGGTGAGCAGTTCTTC.

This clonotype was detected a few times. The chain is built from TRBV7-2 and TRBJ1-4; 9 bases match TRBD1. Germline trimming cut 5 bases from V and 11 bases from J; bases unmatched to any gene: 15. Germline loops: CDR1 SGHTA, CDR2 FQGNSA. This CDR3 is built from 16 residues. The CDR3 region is CASSRPGQGPYGKLFF. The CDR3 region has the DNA TGTGCCAGCAGCCGCCCGGGACAGGGACCGTATGGGAAACTGTTTTTT.

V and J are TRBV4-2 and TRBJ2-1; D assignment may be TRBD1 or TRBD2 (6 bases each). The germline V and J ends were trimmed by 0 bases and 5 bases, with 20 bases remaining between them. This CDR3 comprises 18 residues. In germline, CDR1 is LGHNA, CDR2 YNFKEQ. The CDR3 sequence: CASSQDGGGGKQDNEQFF. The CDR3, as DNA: TGTGCCAGCAGCCAAGATGGAGGAGGGGGGAAACAGGACAATGAGCAGTTCTTC.

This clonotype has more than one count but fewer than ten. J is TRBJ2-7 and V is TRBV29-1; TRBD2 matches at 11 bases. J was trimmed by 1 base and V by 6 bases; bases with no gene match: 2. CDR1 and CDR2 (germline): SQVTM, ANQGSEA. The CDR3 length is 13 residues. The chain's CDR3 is CSVRLAGSYEQYF. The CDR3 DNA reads TGCAGCGTAAGACTAGCGGGGTCCTACGAGCAGTACTTC.

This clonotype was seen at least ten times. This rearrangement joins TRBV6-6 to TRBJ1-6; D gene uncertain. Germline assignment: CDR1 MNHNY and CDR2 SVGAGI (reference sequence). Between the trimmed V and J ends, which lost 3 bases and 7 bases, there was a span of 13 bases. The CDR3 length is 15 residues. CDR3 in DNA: TGTGCCAGCAGTTATTCTTTGCCCTTCAATTCACCCCTCCACTTT. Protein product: CASSYSLPFNSPLHF.

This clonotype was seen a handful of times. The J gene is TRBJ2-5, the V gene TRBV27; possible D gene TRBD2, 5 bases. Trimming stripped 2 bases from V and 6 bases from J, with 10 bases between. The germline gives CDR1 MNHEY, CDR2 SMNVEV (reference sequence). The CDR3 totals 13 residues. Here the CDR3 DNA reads TGTGCCAGCAGTTTAGGTCACGGGAAGACCCAGTACTTC. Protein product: CASSLGHGKTQYF.

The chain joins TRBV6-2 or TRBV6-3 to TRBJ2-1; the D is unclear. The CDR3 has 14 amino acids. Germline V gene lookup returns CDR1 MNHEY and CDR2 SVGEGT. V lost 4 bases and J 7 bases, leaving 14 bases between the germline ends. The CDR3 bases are TGTGCCAGCAGTTTCGACCAAGGGCCGAATGAGCAGTTCTTC. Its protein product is CASSFDQGPNEQFF.

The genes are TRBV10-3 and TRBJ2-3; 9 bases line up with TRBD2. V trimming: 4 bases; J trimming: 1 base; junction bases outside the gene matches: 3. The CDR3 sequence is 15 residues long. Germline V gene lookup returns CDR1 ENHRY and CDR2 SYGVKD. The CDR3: CAISAQRGGTDTQYF. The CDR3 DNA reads TGTGCCATCAGTGCCCAGCGGGGGGGCACAGATACGCAGTATTTT.

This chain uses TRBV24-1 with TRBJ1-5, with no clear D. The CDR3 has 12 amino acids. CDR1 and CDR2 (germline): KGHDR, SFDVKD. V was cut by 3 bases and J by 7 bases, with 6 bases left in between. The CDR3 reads CATSDTTQPQHF. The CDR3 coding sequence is TGTGCCACCAGTGATACCACCCAGCCCCAGCATTTT.

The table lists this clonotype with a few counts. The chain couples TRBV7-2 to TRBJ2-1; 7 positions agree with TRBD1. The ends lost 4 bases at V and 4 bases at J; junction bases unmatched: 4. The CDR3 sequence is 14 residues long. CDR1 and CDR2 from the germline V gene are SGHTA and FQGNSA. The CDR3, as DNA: TGTGCCAGCAGCTGGGACAGCCCTTACAATGAGCAGTTCTTC. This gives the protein CASSWDSPYNEQFF.

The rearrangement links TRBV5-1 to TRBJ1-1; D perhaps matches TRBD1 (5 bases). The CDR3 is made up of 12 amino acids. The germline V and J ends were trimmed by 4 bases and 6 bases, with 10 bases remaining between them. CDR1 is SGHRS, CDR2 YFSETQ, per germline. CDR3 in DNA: TGCGCCAGCAGCCCCTCGACAGCTGAAGCTTTCTTT. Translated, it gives CASSPSTAEAFF. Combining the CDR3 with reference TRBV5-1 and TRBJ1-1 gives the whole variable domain KAGVTQTPRYLIKTRGQQVTLSCSPISGHRSVSWYQQTPGQGLQFLFEYFSETQRNKGNFPGRFSGRQFSNSRSEMNVSTLELGDSALYLCASSPSTAEAFFGQGTRLTVV.

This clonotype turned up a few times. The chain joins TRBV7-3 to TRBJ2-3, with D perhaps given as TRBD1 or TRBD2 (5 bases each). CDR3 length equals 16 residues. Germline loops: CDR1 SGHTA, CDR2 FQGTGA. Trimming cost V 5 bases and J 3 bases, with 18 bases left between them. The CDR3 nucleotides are TGTGCCAGCAGCCCAGGACTTACGGGACCGACAGATACGCAGTATTTT. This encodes CASSPGLTGPTDTQYF.

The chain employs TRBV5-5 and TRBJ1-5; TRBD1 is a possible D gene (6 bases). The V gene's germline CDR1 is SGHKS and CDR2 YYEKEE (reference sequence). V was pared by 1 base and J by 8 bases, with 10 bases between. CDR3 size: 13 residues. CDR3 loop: CASSLNRVEPQHF. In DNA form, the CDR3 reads TGTGCCAGCAGCTTGAACAGGGTGGAGCCCCAGCATTTT. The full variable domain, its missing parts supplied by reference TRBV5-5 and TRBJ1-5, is DAGVTQSPTHLIKTRGQQVTLRCSPISGHKSVSWYQQVLGQGPQFIFQYYEKEERGRGNFPDRFSARQFPNYSSELNVNALLLGDSALYLCASSLNRVEPQHFGDGTRLSIL.

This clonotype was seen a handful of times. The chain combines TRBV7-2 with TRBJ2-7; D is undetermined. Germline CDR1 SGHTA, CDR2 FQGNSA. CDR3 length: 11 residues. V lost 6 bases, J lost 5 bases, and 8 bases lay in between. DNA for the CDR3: TGTGCCAGCAGTCAACGGAACGAGCAGTACTTC. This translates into CASSQRNEQYF.

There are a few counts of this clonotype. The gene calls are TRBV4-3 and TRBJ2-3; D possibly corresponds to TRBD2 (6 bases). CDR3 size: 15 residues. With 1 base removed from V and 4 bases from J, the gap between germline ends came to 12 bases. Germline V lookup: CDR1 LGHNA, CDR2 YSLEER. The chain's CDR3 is CASSQGSGGSDTQYF. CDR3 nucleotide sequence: TGCGCCAGCAGCCAAGGAAGCGGAGGGTCAGATACGCAGTATTTT.

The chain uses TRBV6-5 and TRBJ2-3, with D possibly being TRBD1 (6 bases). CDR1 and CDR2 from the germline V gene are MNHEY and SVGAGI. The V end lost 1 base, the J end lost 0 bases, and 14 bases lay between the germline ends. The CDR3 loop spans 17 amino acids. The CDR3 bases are TGTGCCAGCAGTTACTTCCCGACAGGTTATAGCACAGATACGCAGTATTTT. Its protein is CASSYFPTGYSTDTQYF.

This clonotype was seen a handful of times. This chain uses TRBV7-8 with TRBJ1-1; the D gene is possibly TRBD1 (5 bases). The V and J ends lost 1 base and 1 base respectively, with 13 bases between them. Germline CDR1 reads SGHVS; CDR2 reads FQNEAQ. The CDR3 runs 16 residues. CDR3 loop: CASSLEGSLTNTEAFF. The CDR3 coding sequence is TGTGCCAGCAGCTTAGAGGGGAGTCTCACGAACACTGAAGCTTTCTTT.

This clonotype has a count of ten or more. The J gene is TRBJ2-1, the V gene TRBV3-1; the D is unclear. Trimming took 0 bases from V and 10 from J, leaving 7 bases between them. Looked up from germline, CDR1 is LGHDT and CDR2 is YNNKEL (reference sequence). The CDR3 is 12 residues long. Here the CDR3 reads CASSQEFREQFF. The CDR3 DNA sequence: TGTGCCAGCAGCCAAGAGTTTCGGGAGCAGTTCTTC.